This T cell receptor beta chain was obtained from a study of T cells in Graves' hyperthyroidism and ophthalmopathy. Overall study context: Initial diagnosis, before any treatment, was when peripheral blood was collected. Study-level points and caveats: The model's output predicted ophthalmopathy at a median of roughly 6.9 months prior to onset. Most clonotypes expanded in the thyroid (above 0.001) were also present in blood.

This clonotype was picked up many times. Its specificity is not known. There were TCR beta CDR3 regions amplified from RNA transcripts. First-round RT-PCR with HTBI primers amplified the TCR CDR3 region. TCRdb used MiXCR to reprocess the multiplex PCR reads, holding one entry per CDR3 protein. The table has more than 350,000 distinct CDR3 sequences, more than 12% seen once; the top ten hold 32%. Criteria for exclusion of patients were uncontrolled infection, other autoimmune disease, pregnancy or lactation. Germline lookup yields CDR1 MDHEN and CDR2 SYDVKM. V gave up 6 bases and J gave up 8 bases, with 16 bases separating them. This CDR3 spans 13 amino acids.

This sequence originates from a woman aged 30 to 39 with Graves' hyperthyroidism. This chain joins TRBV28 and TRBJ1-1; D remains unclear. Specimen: blood. CDR3 sequence reads: CASSPMVPSEAFF. CDR3 bases: TGTGCCAGCAGCCCGATGGTCCCTTCAGAAGCTTTCTTT.